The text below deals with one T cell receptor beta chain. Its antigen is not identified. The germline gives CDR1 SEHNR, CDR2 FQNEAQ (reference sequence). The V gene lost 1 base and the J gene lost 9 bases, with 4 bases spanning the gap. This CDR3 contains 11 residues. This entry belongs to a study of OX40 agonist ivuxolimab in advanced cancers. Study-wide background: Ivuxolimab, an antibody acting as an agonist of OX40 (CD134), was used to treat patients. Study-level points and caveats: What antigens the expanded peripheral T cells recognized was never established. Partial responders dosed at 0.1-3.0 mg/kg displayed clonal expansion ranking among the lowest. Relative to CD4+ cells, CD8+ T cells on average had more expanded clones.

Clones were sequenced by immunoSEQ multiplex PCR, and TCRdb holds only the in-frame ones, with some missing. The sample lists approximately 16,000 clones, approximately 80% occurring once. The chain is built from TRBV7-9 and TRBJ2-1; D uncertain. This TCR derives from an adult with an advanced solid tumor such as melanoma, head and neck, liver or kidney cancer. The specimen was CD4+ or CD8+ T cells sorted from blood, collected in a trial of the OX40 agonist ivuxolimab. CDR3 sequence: CASSLGFEQFF. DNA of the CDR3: TGTGCCAGCAGCTTAGGGTTTGAGCAGTTCTTC.